This T cell receptor beta chain was captured by sequencing in a study of cytomegalovirus exposure and HLA in healthy donors. The study's findings and limits: The authors confirmed in vitro that three CMV-associated chains were specific for CMV antigens. Donors were assumed by presence/absence analyses to have roughly uniform sequencing depth.

From germline, CDR1 is SGHAT and CDR2 FQNNGV. Trimming shortened V by 2 bases and J by 0 bases, and 5 bases separated the two germline ends. The CDR3 loop spans 13 amino acids. A word on this clone: The antigen is not known.

Amplification used 60 Vbeta primers and 13 Jbeta primers. The repertoire was sequenced with immunoSEQ multiplex PCR; TCRdb's copy has only in-frame clones and lacks some. The sample lists roughly 100,000 clones, approximately 80% occurring once. The rearrangement uses TRBV11-2 and TRBJ2-7; unclear D gene. The source material was PBMCs. The sequence came from a human donor in good health. The CDR3 sequence is CASSLPSSYEQYF. The CDR3 bases are TGTGCCAGCAGCTTACCTAGCTCCTACGAGCAGTACTTC.